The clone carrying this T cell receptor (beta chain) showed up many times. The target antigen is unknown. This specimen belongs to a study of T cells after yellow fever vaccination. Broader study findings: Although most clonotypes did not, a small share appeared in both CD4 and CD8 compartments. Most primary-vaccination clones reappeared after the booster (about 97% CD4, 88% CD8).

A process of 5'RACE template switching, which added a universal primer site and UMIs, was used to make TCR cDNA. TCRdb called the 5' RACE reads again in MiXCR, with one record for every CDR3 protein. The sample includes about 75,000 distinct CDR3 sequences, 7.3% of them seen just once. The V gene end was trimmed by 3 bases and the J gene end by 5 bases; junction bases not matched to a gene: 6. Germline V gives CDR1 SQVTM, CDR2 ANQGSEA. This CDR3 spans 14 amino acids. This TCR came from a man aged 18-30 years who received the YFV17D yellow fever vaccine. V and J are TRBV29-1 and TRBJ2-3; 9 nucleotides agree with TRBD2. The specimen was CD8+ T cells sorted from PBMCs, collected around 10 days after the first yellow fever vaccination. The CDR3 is CSVEGAGGGDTQYF. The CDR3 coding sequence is TGCAGCGTTGAGGGAGCGGGGGGCGGAGATACGCAGTATTTT.